This T cell receptor (beta chain) was found in a study of beta chain features in type 1 diabetes. Sequenced material consisted of expressed TCRB transcripts (all of the isolated RNA was reverse transcribed). TCRdb keeps only in-frame clones here, not all; method: immunoSEQ multiplex PCR. This table holds about 230,000 clones, over 7.5% found once. The CDR3 contains 14 residues. Germline assignment: CDR1 MDHEN and CDR2 SYDVKM. V was pared by 5 bases and J by 2 bases, with 11 bases between. This clone was detected a few times. This receptor was identified in a woman aged 18-35 years in good health. Sequenced sample: naive CD4+ T cells from blood. J is TRBJ2-3 and V is TRBV28, with D perhaps matching TRBD2 (5 bases). CDR3 region: CASSRGGYTDTQYF. In DNA, the CDR3 is TGTGCCAGCAGTCGAGGAGGCTACACAGATACGCAGTATTTT. Full variable domain (missing parts from reference TRBV28 and TRBJ2-3): DVKVTQSSRYLVKRTGEKVFLECVQDMDHENMFWYRQDPGLGLRLIYFSYDVKMKEKGDIPEGYSVSREKKERFSLILESASTNQTSMYLCASSRGGYTDTQYFGPGTRLTVL.